This TCR beta chain derives from a study of shared clonotypes between healthy human individuals. The V gene lost 4 bases and the J gene lost 2 bases, with 11 bases spanning the gap. This CDR3 has 14 amino acids. Germline loops: CDR1 SGHDT, CDR2 YYEEEE. Produced via immunoSEQ multiplex PCR; TCRdb's table is partial and in-frame only. The sample has about 2 million clones; about 95% are singletons. Positive CCR7 selection of CD45RO-negative cells yielded the naive CD8 cells, and terminally differentiated effector memory CD45RA+ cells were excluded. Source material: naive CD8+ T cells sorted from blood. This TCR was sampled from a man aged 18 to 30 in good health. This chain joins TRBV5-6 and TRBJ2-3, with D maybe TRBD1 (6 bases). The CDR3 sequence is CASSPGQNTDTQYF. DNA of the CDR3: TGTGCCAGCAGCCCCGGACAGAACACAGATACGCAGTATTTT. Full variable domain (rest looked up from reference TRBV5-6 and TRBJ2-3): DAGVTQSPTHLIKTRGQQVTLRCSPKSGHDTVSWYQQALGQGPQFIFQYYEEEERQRGNFPDRFSGHQFPNYSSELNVNALLLGDSALYLCASSPGQNTDTQYFGPGTRLTVL.